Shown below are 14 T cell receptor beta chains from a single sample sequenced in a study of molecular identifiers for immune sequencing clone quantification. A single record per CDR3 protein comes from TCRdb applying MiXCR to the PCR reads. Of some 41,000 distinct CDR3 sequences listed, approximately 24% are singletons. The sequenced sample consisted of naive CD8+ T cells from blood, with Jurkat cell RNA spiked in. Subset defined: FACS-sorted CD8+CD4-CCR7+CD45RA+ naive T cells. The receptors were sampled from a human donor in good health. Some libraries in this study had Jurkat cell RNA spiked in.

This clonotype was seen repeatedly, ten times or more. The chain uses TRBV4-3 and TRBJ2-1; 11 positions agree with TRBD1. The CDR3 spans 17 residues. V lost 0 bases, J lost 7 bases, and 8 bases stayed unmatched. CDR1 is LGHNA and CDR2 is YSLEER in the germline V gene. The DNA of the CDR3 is TGCGCCAGCAGCCAAGATTCGAGCGGGACAGGGGGTAATGAGCAGTTCTTC. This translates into CASSQDSSGTGGNEQFF.

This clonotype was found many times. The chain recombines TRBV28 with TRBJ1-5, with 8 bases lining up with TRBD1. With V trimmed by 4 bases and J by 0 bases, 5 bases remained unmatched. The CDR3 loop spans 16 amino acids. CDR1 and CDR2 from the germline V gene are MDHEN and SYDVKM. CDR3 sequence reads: CASSSGTGPSNQPQHF. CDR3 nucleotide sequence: TGTGCCAGCAGTTCGGGGACAGGACCTAGCAATCAGCCCCAGCATTTT.

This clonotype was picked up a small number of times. The CDR3 DNA is TGTGCCAGCAGCTTAGCGGGACTGATGGGTGAGCAGTTCTTC. Translated: CASSLAGLMGEQFF. The chain has TRBV11-2 and TRBJ2-1; the D gene is possibly TRBD2 (6 bases). The germline V gene has CDR1 SGHAT and CDR2 FQNNGV. Trimming removed 1 base from V and 9 bases from J, with 13 bases in between. The CDR3 sequence is 14 residues long.

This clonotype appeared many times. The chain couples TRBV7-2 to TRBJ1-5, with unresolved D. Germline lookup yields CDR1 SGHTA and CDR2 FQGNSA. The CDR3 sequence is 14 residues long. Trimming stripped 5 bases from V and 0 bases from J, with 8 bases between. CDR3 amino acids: CASSKQDSNQPQHF. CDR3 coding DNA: TGTGCCAGCAGCAAACAAGATAGCAATCAGCCCCAGCATTTT.

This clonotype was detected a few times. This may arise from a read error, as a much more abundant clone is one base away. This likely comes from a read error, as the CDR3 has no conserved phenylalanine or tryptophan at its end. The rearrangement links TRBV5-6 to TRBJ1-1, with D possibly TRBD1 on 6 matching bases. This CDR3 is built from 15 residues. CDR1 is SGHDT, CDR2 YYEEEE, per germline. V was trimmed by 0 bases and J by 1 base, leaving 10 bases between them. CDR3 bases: TGTGCCAGCAGCTTGGACAGGGCAGCGAACACTGAAGCTTTCTCT. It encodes CASSLDRAANTEAFS.

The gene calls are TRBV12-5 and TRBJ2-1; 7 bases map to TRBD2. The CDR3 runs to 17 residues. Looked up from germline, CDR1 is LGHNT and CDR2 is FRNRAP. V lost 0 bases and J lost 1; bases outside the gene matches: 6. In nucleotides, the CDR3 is TGTGCTAGTGGTTTGGTCGCCACTAGCGAGTCCTACAATGAGCAGTTCTTC. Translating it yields CASGLVATSESYNEQFF.

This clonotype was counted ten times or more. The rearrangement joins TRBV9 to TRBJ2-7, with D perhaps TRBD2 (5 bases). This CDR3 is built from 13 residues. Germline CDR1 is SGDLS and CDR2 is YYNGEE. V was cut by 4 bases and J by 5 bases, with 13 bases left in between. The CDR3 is CASSPPRGHEQYF. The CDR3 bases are TGTGCCAGCAGCCCCCCCCGAGGGCACGAGCAGTACTTC.

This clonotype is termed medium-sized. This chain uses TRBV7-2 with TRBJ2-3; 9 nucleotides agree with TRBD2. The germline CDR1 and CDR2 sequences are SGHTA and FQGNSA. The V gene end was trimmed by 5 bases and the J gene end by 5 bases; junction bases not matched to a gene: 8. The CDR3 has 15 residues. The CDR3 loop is CASSNIAGVVDTQYF. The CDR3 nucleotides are TGTGCCAGCAGCAACATAGCGGGAGTAGTAGATACGCAGTATTTT.

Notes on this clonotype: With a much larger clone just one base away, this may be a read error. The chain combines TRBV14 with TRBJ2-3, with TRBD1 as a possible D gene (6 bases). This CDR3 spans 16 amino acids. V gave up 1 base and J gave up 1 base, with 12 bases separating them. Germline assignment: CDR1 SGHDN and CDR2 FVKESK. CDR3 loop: CASSQVGDRRTDTQYF. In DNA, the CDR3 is TGTGCCAGCAGCCAAGTAGGAGACAGGCGCACAGATACGCAGTATTTT.

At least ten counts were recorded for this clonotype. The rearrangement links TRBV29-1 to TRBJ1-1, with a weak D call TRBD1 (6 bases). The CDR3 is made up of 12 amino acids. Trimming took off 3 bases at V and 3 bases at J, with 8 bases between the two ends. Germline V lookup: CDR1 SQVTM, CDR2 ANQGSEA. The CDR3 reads CSVEGADTEAFF. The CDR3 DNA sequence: TGCAGCGTTGAGGGGGCGGACACTGAAGCTTTCTTT. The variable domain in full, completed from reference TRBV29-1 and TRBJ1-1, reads SAVISQKPSRDICQRGTSLTIQCQVDSQVTMMFWYRQQPGQSLTLIATANQGSEATYESGFVIDKFPISRPNLTFSTLTVSNMSPEDSSIYLCSVEGADTEAFFGQGTRLTVV.

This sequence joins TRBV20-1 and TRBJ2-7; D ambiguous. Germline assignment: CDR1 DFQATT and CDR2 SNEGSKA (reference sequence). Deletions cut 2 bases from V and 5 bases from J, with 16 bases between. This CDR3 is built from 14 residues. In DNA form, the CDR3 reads TGCAGTGCTAGAAATAACTGGGTGCTCAACGAGCAGTACTTC. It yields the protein CSARNNWVLNEQYF.

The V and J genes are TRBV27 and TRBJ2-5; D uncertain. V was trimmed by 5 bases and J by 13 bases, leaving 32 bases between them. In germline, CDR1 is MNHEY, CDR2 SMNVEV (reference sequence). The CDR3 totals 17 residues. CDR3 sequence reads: CASSQLLPPGPPEPPYF. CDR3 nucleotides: TGTGCCAGCAGTCAACTCCTACCCCCCGGGCCCCCCGAGCCCCCGTACTTC.

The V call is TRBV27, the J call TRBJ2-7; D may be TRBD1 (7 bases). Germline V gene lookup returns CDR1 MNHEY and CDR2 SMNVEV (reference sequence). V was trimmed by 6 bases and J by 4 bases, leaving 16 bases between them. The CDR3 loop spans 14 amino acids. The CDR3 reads CASSPGQGGYEQYF. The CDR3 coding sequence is TGTGCCAGCAGCCCTGGGCAGGGGGGTTACGAGCAGTACTTC.

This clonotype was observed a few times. The CDR3 DNA is TGTGCCAGCAGCTTAGATGGGGGGTACGAGACCCAGTACTTC. Translated, it gives CASSLDGGYETQYF. The chain recombines TRBV11-2 with TRBJ2-5; tentatively, D is TRBD2 (6 bases). The germline V gene encodes CDR1 SGHAT and CDR2 FQNNGV. Trimming left V 0 bases short and J 5 bases short, with 10 bases between. CDR3 length: 14 residues.